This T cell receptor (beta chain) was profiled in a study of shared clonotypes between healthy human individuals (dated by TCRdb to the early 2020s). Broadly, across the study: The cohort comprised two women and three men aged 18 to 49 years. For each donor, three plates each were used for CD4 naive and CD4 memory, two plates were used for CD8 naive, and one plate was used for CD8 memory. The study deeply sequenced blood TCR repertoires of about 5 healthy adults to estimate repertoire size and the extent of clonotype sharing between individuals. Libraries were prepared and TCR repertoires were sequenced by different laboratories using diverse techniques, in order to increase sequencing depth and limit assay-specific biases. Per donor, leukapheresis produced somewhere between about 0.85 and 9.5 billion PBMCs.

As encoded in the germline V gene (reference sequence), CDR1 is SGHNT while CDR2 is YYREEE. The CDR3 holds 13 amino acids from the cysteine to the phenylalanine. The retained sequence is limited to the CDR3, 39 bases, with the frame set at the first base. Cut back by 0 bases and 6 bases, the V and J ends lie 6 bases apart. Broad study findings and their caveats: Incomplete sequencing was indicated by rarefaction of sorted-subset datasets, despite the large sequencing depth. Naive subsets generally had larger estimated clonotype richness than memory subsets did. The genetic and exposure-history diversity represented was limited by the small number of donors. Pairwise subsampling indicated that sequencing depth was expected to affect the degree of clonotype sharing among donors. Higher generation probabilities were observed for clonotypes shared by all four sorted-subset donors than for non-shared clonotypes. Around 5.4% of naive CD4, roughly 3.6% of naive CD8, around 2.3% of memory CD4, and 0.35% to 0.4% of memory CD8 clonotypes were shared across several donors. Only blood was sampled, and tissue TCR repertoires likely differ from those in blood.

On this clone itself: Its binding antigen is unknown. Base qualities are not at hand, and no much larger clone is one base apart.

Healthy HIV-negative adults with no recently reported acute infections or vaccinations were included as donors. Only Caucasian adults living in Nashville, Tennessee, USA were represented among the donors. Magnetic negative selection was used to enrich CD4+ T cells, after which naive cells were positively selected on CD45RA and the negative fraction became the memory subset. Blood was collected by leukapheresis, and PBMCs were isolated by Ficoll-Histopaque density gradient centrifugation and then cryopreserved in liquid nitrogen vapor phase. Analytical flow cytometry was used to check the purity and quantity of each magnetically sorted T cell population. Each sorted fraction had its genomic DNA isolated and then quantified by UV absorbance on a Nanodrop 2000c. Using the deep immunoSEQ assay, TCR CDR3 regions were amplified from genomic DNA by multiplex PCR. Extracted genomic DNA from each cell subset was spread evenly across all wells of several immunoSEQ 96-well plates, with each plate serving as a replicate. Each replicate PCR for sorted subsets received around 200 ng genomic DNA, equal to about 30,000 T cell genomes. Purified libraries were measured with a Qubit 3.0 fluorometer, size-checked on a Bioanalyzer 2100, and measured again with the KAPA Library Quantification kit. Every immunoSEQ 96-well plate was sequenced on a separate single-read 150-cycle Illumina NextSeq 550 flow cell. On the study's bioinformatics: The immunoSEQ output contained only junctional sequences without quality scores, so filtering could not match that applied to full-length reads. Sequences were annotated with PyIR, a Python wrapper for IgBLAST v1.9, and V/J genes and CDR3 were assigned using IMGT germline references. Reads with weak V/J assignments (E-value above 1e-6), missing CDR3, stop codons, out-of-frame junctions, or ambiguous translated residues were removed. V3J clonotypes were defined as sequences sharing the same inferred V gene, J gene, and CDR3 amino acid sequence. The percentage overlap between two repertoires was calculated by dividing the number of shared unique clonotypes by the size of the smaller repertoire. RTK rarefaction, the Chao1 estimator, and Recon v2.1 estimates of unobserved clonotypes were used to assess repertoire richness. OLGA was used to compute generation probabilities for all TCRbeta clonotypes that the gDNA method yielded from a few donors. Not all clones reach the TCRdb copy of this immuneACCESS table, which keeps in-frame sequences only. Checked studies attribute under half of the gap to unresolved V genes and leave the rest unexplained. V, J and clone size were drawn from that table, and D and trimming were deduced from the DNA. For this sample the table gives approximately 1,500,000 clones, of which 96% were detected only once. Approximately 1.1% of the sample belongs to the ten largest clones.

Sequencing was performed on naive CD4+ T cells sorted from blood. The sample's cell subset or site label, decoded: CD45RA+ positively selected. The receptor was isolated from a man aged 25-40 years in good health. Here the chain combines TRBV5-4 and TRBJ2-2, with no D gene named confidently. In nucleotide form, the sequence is TGTGCCAGCAGCTTGGATGGTCCCGGGGAGCTGTTTTTT. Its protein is CASSLDGPGELFF.